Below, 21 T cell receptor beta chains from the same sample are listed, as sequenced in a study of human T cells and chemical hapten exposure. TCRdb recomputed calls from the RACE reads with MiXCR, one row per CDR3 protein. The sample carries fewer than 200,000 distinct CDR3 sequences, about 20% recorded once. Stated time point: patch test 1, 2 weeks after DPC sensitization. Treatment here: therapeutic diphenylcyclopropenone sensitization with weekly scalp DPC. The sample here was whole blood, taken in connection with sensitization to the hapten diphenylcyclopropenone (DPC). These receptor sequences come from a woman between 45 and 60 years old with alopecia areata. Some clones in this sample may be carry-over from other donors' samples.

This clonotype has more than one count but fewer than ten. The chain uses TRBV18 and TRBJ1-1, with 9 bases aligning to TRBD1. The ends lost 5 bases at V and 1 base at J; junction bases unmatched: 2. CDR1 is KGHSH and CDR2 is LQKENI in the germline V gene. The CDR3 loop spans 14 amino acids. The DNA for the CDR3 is TGTGCCAGCTCAGGACAGGGGCCGAACACTGAAGCTTTCTTT. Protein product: CASSGQGPNTEAFF.

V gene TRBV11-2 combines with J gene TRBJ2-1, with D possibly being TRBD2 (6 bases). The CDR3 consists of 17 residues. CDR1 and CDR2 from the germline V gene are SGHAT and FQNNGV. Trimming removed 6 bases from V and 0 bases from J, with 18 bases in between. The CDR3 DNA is TGTGCCAGCAGTCCTAGGTTTAGCGGTGGCTCCTACAATGAGCAGTTCTTC. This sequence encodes CASSPRFSGGSYNEQFF.

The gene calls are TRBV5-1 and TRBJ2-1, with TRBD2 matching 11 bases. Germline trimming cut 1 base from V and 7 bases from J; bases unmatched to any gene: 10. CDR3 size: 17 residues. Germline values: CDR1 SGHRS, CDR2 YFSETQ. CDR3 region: CASSLTGLAGSGNEQFF. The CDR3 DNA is TGCGCCAGCAGCTTGACTGGACTAGCGGGTTCGGGGAATGAGCAGTTCTTC.

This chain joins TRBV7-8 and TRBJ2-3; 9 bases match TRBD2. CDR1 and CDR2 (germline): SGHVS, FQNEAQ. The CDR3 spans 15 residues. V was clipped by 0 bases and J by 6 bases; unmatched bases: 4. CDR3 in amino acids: CASSLARTSADTQYF. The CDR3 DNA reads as TGTGCCAGCAGCTTAGCTCGGACTAGCGCTGATACGCAGTATTTT.

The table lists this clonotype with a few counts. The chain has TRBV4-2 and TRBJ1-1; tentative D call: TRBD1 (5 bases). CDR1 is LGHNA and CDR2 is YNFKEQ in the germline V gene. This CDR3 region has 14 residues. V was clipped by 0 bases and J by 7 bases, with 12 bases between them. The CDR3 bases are TGTGCCAGCAGCCAAGATTTGACAGACAGTGAAGCTTTCTTT. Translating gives CASSQDLTDSEAFF.

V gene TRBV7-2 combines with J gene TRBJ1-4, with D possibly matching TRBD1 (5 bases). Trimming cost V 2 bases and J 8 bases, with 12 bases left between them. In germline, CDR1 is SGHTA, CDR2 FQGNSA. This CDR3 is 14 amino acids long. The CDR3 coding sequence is TGTGCCAGCAGCTTATTGTGGGGGTACGAAAAACTGTTTTTT. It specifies CASSLLWGYEKLFF.

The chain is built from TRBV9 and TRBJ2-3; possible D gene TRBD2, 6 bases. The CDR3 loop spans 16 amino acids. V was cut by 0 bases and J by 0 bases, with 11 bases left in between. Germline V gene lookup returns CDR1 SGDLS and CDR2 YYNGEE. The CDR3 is CASSVGRERSTDTQYF. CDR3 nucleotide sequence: TGTGCCAGCAGCGTAGGTCGGGAGAGGAGCACAGATACGCAGTATTTT.

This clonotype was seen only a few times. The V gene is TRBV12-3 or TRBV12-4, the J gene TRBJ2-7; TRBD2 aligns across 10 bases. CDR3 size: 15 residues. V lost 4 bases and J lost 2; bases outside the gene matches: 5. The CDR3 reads CASSSRTSGTYEQYF. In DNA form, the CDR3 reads TGTGCCAGCAGTTCTCGGACTAGCGGTACCTACGAGCAGTACTTC.

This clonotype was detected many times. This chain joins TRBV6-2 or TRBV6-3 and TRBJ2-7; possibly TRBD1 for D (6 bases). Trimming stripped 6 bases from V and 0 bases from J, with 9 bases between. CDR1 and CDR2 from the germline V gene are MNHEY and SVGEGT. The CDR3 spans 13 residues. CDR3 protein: CASSRDTSYEQYF. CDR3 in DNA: TGTGCCAGCAGCCGGGACACCTCCTACGAGCAGTACTTC.

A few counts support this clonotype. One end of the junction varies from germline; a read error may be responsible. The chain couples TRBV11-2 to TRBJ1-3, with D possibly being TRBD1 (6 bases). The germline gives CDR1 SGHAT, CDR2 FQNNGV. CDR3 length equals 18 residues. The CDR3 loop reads CASSLGASRDTSRNTIYF. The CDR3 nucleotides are TGTGCCAGCAGCTTAGGGGCGAGCCGGGACACCTCTAGAAACACCATATATTTT.

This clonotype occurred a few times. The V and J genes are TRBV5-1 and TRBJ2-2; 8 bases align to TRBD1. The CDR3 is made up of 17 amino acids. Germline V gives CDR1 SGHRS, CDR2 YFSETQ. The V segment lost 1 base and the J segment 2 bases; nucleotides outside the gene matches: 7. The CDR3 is CASSLSAGGINTGELFF. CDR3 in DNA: TGCGCCAGCAGCTTGTCCGCAGGGGGCATCAACACCGGGGAGCTGTTTTTT.

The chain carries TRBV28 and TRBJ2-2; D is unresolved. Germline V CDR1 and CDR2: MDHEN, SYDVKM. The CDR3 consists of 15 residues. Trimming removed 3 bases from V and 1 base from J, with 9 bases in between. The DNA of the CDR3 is TGTGCCAGCAGTTTGCGGACGATGAACACCGGGGAGCTGTTTTTT. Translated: CASSLRTMNTGELFF.

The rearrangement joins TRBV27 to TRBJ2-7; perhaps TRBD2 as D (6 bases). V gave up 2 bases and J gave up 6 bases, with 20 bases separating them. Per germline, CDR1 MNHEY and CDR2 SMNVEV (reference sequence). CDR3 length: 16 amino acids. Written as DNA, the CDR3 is TGTGCCAGCAGTTTAGACGCGGGGACCCCTAGCTCCGAGCAGTACTTC. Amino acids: CASSLDAGTPSSEQYF.

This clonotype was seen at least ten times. CDR3 bases: TGTGCCAGCACCGGGACTAGCGGGAGTACGCAGTATTTT. Translating gives CASTGTSGSTQYF. V and J are TRBV6-5 and TRBJ2-3; 14 bases fit TRBD2. The ends lost 7 bases at V and 8 bases at J; junction bases unmatched: 2. Germline values: CDR1 MNHEY, CDR2 SVGAGI. The CDR3 covers 13 residues.

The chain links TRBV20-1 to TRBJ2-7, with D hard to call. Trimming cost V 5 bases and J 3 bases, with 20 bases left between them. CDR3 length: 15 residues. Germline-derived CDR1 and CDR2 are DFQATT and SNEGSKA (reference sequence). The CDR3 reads CSAAIDSQPFYEQYF. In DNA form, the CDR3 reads TGCAGTGCTGCGATCGACTCTCAGCCCTTCTACGAGCAGTACTTC.

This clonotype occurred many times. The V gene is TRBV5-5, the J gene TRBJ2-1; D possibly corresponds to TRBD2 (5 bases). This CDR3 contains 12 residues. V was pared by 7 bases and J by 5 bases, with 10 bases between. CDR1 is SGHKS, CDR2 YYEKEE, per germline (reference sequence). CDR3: CASGRVHNEQFF. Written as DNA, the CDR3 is TGTGCCAGCGGGAGAGTCCACAATGAGCAGTTCTTC.

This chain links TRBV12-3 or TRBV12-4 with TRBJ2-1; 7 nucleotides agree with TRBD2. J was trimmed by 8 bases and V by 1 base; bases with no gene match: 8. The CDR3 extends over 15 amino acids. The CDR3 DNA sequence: TGTGCCAGCAGTTTAGGACTAGCTCGGCCTCATGAGCAGTTCTTC. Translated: CASSLGLARPHEQFF.

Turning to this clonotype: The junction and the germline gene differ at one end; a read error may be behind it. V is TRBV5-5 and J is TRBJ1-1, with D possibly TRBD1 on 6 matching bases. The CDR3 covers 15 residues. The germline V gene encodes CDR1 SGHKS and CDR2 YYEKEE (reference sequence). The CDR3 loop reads CASSLARGPNAEAFF. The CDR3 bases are TGTGCCAGCAGCCTGGCGCGGGGGCCGAACGCTGAAGCTTTCTTT.

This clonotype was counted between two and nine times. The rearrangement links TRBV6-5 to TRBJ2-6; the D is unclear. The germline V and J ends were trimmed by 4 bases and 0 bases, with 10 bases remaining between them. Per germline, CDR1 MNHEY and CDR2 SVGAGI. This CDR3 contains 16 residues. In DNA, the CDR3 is TGTGCCAGCAGTTCCCAAGGCTTCTCTGGGGCCAACGTCCTGACTTTC. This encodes CASSSQGFSGANVLTF.

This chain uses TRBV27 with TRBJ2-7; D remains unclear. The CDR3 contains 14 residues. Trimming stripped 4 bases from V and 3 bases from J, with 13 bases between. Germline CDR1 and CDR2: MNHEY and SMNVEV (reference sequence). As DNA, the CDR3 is TGTGCCAGCAGTTCCCCCCCCCCGAGCTACGAGCAGTACTTC. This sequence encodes CASSSPPPSYEQYF.

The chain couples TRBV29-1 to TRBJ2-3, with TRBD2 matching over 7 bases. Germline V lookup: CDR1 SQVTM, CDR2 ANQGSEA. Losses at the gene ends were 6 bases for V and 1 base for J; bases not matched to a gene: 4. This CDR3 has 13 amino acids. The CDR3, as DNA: TGCAGCGTGACTAGCAGACGCACAGATACGCAGTATTTT. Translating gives CSVTSRRTDTQYF.